One sample yielded the 26 T cell receptor beta chains listed below, sequenced in a study of blood T cell repertoires in COVID-19. The repertoire was sequenced with immunoSEQ multiplex PCR; TCRdb's copy has only in-frame clones and lacks some. The data hold around 120,000 clones, with approximately 70% observed a single time. The specimen sequenced was peripheral blood. These receptors were taken from a human donor with acute or convalescent COVID-19. The donor label of this sample is uncertain.

The CDR3 sequence is CASSESELSGELFF. The CDR3 DNA reads TGCGCCAGCAGTGAGTCGGAGCTCTCCGGGGAGCTGTTTTTT. The chain uses TRBV10-2 and TRBJ2-2; D not resolved. V shed 0 bases and J shed 6 bases, with 8 bases lying between them. Germline V lookup: CDR1 WSHSY, CDR2 SAAADI. The CDR3 loop spans 14 amino acids.

The chain recombines TRBV11-2 with TRBJ1-1; TRBD1 matches at 8 bases. The CDR3 covers 15 residues. J lost 0 bases, V lost 5 bases, and 5 bases had no gene match. Germline CDR1 reads SGHAT; CDR2 reads FQNNGV. Here the CDR3 reads CASSPRQGMNTEAFF. In DNA, the CDR3 is TGTGCCAGCAGCCCGCGACAGGGGATGAACACTGAAGCTTTCTTT. The whole variable domain, filled in from reference TRBV11-2 and TRBJ1-1, reads EAGVAQSPRYKIIEKRQSVAFWCNPISGHATLYWYQQILGQGPKLLIQFQNNGVVDDSQLPKDRFSAERLKGVDSTLKIQPAKLEDSAVYLCASSPRQGMNTEAFFGQGTRLTVV.

V gene TRBV6-5 combines with J gene TRBJ1-1; D is undetermined. The germline V and J ends were trimmed by 8 bases and 7 bases, with 17 bases remaining between them. CDR1 is MNHEY and CDR2 is SVGAGI in the germline V gene. The length of the CDR3 is 13 residues. This CDR3 is CASGSPGSYEAFF. CDR3 nucleotides: TGTGCCAGCGGCAGCCCGGGTTCTTATGAAGCTTTCTTT.

This clone was counted a few times. The rearrangement joins TRBV18 to TRBJ1-1; a weak D match, TRBD1 (5 bases). This CDR3 comprises 14 residues. V lost 3 bases and J 4 bases, leaving 12 bases between the germline ends. CDR1 KGHSH and CDR2 LQKENI come from the germline V gene. This CDR3 is CASSPGGRGTEAFF. Here the CDR3 DNA reads TGTGCCAGCTCACCGGGGGGTAGGGGCACTGAAGCTTTCTTT.

This clone was found many times. This chain uses TRBV5-5 with TRBJ1-3; unclear D gene. This CDR3 has 15 residues. The V gene lost 2 bases and the J gene lost 0 bases, with 9 bases spanning the gap. Germline V gene sequence: CDR1 SGHKS, CDR2 YYEKEE (reference sequence). CDR3 residues: CASSFGPSSGNTIYF. The DNA for the CDR3 is TGTGCCAGCAGCTTTGGGCCCAGCTCTGGAAACACCATATATTTT.

This chain joins TRBV9 and TRBJ1-1; D is unresolved. From germline, CDR1 is SGDLS and CDR2 YYNGEE. The CDR3 runs 14 residues. V dropped 2 bases and J dropped 0 bases, with 8 bases sitting between them. This chain's CDR3 is CASSVLTVNTEAFF. CDR3 nucleotide sequence: TGTGCCAGCAGCGTCTTAACGGTGAACACTGAAGCTTTCTTT. Full variable domain (outside the CDR3, taken from reference TRBV9 and TRBJ1-1): DSGVTQTPKHLITATGQRVTLRCSPRSGDLSVYWYQQSLDQGLQFLIQYYNGEERAKGNILERFSAQQFPDLHSELNLSSLELGDSALYFCASSVLTVNTEAFFGQGTRLTVV.

Worth noting for this clone: A much larger clone is a single base away; this may be a read error. Other DNA sequences in the same sample also yield this CDR3. The CDR3 region has the DNA TGTGCCAGCAGCCAGGGACTCCTCACAGATACGCAGTATTTT. As protein: CASSQGLLTDTQYF. This sequence joins TRBV3-1 (or the pseudogene TRBV3-2) and TRBJ2-3; D might be TRBD2 (6 bases). The CDR3 is 14 amino acids. Germline V gene lookup returns CDR1 LGHDT and CDR2 YNNKEL (reference sequence). Trimming left V 3 bases short and J 2 bases short, with 9 bases between.

V is TRBV10-2 and J is TRBJ2-7; 7 nucleotides line up with TRBD2. The CDR3 loop spans 15 amino acids. CDR1 and CDR2 (germline): WSHSY, SAAADI. V was clipped by 7 bases and J by 3 bases; unmatched bases: 12. In DNA form, the CDR3 reads TGCGCCAGCACCCCGACCCCCCGGGACTACTACGAGCAGTACTTC. Amino acids: CASTPTPRDYYEQYF.

This rearrangement joins TRBV9 to TRBJ1-4; perhaps TRBD1 as D (6 bases). Trimming took 0 bases from V and 4 from J, leaving 13 bases between them. CDR1 and CDR2 (germline): SGDLS, YYNGEE. This CDR3 spans 16 amino acids. CDR3 sequence (DNA): TGTGCCAGCAGCGTAGCAGGCGGACAGAATAATGAAAAACTGTTTTTT. Protein sequence: CASSVAGGQNNEKLFF.

The CDR3 DNA sequence: TGTGCCACCAGTAAACGGGAAAATTCACCCCTCCACTTT. The encoded protein is CATSKRENSPLHF. The gene calls are TRBV24-1 and TRBJ1-6; D is ambiguous. The CDR3 loop spans 13 amino acids. Trimming removed 6 bases at V and 7 bases at J, with 9 bases between. Looked up from germline, CDR1 is KGHDR and CDR2 is SFDVKD.

The chain combines TRBV3-1 (or the pseudogene TRBV3-2) with TRBJ2-7, with D perhaps TRBD1 (6 bases). Germline V lookup: CDR1 LGHDT, CDR2 YNNKEL (reference sequence). V was pared by 4 bases and J by 7 bases, with 17 bases between. The CDR3 is 14 amino acids. The CDR3 region has the DNA TGTGCCAGCAGCCGGGACACGGCCTTTGGGGAGCAGTACTTC. Translated, it gives CASSRDTAFGEQYF.

The chain joins TRBV5-4 to TRBJ2-6, with TRBD1 as a possible D gene (6 bases). Trimming pared 4 bases from V and 4 bases from J, leaving 18 bases between. The germline gives CDR1 SGHNT, CDR2 YYREEE (reference sequence). This CDR3 has 17 residues. Here the CDR3 reads CASSPSRRGSGANVLTF. CDR3 sequence (DNA): TGTGCCAGCAGCCCCAGCCGCAGGGGATCAGGGGCCAACGTCCTGACTTTC. Full variable domain (remainder filled in from reference TRBV5-4 and TRBJ2-6): ETGVTQSPTHLIKTRGQQVTLRCSSQSGHNTVSWYQQALGQGPQFIFQYYREEENGRGNFPPRFSGLQFPNYSSELNVNALELDDSALYLCASSPSRRGSGANVLTFGAGSRLTVL.

This chain uses TRBV18 with TRBJ2-1; TRBD1 aligns across 9 bases. Germline V lookup: CDR1 KGHSH, CDR2 LQKENI. The V and J ends lost 3 bases and 6 bases, in that order; junction bases with no gene match: 3. This CDR3 is 14 amino acids long. The CDR3 region is CASSPGTGFNEQFF. DNA of the CDR3: TGTGCCAGCTCACCCGGGACAGGGTTCAATGAGCAGTTCTTC.

V and J are TRBV19 and TRBJ2-2, with D possibly being TRBD1 (6 bases). CDR1 and CDR2 from the germline V gene are LNHDA and SQIVND (reference sequence). This CDR3 has 15 amino acids. The V end lost 7 bases, the J end lost 2 bases, and 14 bases lay between the germline ends. CDR3: CASKIRQANTGELFF. The CDR3 region has the DNA TGTGCCAGTAAAATCCGACAGGCCAACACCGGGGAGCTGTTTTTT.

The V and J genes are TRBV28 and TRBJ1-1, with 8 bases matching TRBD1. Germline CDR1 is MDHEN and CDR2 is SYDVKM. The CDR3 sequence is 15 residues long. The V segment lost 6 bases and the J segment 4 bases; nucleotides outside the gene matches: 10. CDR3 sequence reads: CASRAGTGSTTEAFF. CDR3 DNA: TGTGCCAGCAGAGCCGGGACAGGTTCCACCACTGAAGCTTTCTTT. Full variable domain (remainder filled in from reference TRBV28 and TRBJ1-1): DVKVTQSSRYLVKRTGEKVFLECVQDMDHENMFWYRQDPGLGLRLIYFSYDVKMKEKGDIPEGYSVSREKKERFSLILESASTNQTSMYLCASRAGTGSTTEAFFGQGTRLTVV.

This clone was seen a handful of times. CDR3 nucleotides: TGTGCCAGCAGTGATTTTCGCTCCTACAATGAGCAGTTCTTC. It is translated as CASSDFRSYNEQFF. This chain connects TRBV6-1 to TRBJ2-1; D call uncertain. The CDR3 is 14 amino acids. V was clipped by 3 bases and J by 0 bases, with 6 bases between them. Germline assignment: CDR1 MNHNS and CDR2 SASEGT.

This clone came up many times. V usage is TRBV6-5 and J usage is TRBJ1-2, with D perhaps TRBD1 (6 bases). The CDR3 is made up of 15 amino acids. Trimming pared 8 bases from V and 7 bases from J, leaving 23 bases between. Germline loops: CDR1 MNHEY, CDR2 SVGAGI. CDR3 DNA: TGTGCCAGCCGGGAACAAGATCACAGGGATGGTGGCTACACCTTC. Its translation: CASREQDHRDGGYTF.

The rearrangement joins TRBV18 to TRBJ1-1; tentatively, D is TRBD1 (5 bases). V lost 3 bases to trimming and J lost 4 bases, with 9 bases between them. The CDR3 covers 13 residues. Germline CDR1 reads KGHSH; CDR2 reads LQKENI. The CDR3 nucleotides read TGTGCCAGCTCACCTCGGGGACTCACTGAAGCTTTCTTT. It codes for CASSPRGLTEAFF. Drawing the rest from reference TRBV18 and TRBJ1-1, the complete variable domain is NAGVMQNPRHLVRRRGQEARLRCSPMKGHSHVYWYRQLPEEGLKFMVYLQKENIIDESGMPKERFSAEFPKEGPSILRIQQVVRGDSAAYFCASSPRGLTEAFFGQGTRLTVV.

The chain links TRBV4-1 to TRBJ1-1; 8 bases match TRBD1. With V trimmed by 3 bases and J by 10 bases, 7 bases remained unmatched. Germline V gene data show CDR1 as MGHRA and CDR2 as YSYEKL. The CDR3 is 13 residues long. CDR3 protein: CASSQDRDRVAFF. The CDR3, as DNA: TGCGCCAGCAGCCAGGACAGGGATCGAGTAGCTTTCTTT.

The gene calls are TRBV28 and TRBJ1-1; D remains ambiguous. CDR1 is MDHEN and CDR2 is SYDVKM in the germline V gene. This CDR3 contains 13 residues. The V gene lost 2 bases and the J gene lost 3 bases, with 7 bases spanning the gap. CDR3 nucleotides: TGTGCCAGCAGTTTACCCGGGGACACTGAAGCTTTCTTT. It codes for CASSLPGDTEAFF.

The chain is built from TRBV6-5 and TRBJ1-6; perhaps TRBD1 as D (6 bases). This CDR3 is built from 14 residues. Germline CDR1 MNHEY, CDR2 SVGAGI. The V gene lost 5 bases and the J gene lost 4 bases, with 9 bases spanning the gap. The CDR3 DNA follows: TGTGCCAGCAGTACCCAGGGGTATAATTCACCCCTCCACTTT. Its protein is CASSTQGYNSPLHF.

This clone was counted a single time. This rearrangement joins TRBV5-8 to TRBJ2-1; tentatively, D is TRBD2 (5 bases). V was shortened by 5 bases and J by 4 bases, with 13 bases between the two germline ends. There are 14 residues in the CDR3. Per the germline V gene, CDR1 is SGHTS and CDR2 is YDEGEE. Here the CDR3 DNA reads TGTGCCAGCAGTCGACCCGGGGATTACAATGAGCAGTTCTTC. Translating it yields CASSRPGDYNEQFF.

The rearrangement joins TRBV5-4 to TRBJ1-4, with unresolved D. The CDR3 covers 14 residues. V dropped 3 bases and J dropped 0 bases, with 6 bases sitting between them. CDR1 and CDR2 from the germline V gene are SGHNT and YYREEE (reference sequence). CDR3 loop: CASSSFATNEKLFF. The CDR3 coding sequence is TGTGCCAGCAGCTCATTTGCAACTAATGAAAAACTGTTTTTT.

V and J are TRBV2 and TRBJ1-5, with D possibly TRBD1 on 6 matching bases. Germline V gives CDR1 SNHLY, CDR2 FYNNEI. The CDR3 has 14 amino acids. Trimming cost V 8 bases and J 2 bases, with 13 bases left between them. This CDR3 is CASLGGAGNQPQHF. CDR3 coding DNA: TGTGCCAGCCTCGGGGGGGCCGGCAATCAGCCCCAGCATTTT. The whole variable domain, filled in from reference TRBV2 and TRBJ1-5, reads EPEVTQTPSHQVTQMGQEVILRCVPISNHLYFYWYRQILGQKVEFLVSFYNNEISEKSEIFDDQFSVERPDGSNFTLKIRSTKLEDSAMYFCASLGGAGNQPQHFGDGTRLSIL.

This sequence joins TRBV27 and TRBJ2-1; weak D call: TRBD2 (6 bases). Between the trimmed V and J ends, which lost 7 bases and 2 bases, there was a span of 9 bases. The CDR3 has 13 amino acids. The V gene's germline CDR1 is MNHEY and CDR2 SMNVEV (reference sequence). CDR3 coding DNA: TGTGCCAGCAAGGAGGGCCCCTACAATGAGCAGTTCTTC. Encoded protein: CASKEGPYNEQFF.

The chain carries TRBV7-9 and TRBJ1-2, with TRBD1 identical over 9 bases. Germline trimming cut 3 bases from V and 7 bases from J; bases unmatched to any gene: 6. This CDR3 has 14 residues. Germline CDR1 is SEHNR and CDR2 is FQNEAQ (reference sequence). The CDR3 DNA sequence: TGTGCCAGCAGCTTCACAGGGGGCCTTTCTGGCTACACCTTC. Residues: CASSFTGGLSGYTF.